This passage covers 13 T cell receptor beta chains from one sample sequenced in a study of T-cell reconstitution after alpha-beta-depleted transplantation in children. Construction of the TCRbeta library involved unique molecular identifiers. TCRdb itself ran the PCR reads through MiXCR, one entry per CDR3 protein. The sample yields roughly 150,000 distinct CDR3 sequences, around 10% seen once. The material sequenced was PBMCs, taken before TCRalphabeta/CD19-depleted stem cell transplant. These receptors were collected from a boy aged 2 to 10 with acute myeloid leukemia, due to receive a stem cell transplant.

Many counts were recorded for this clonotype. The chain recombines TRBV5-1 with TRBJ1-2, with D maybe TRBD1 (5 bases). The CDR3 contains 17 residues. V lost 4 bases to trimming and J lost 5 bases, with 24 bases between them. Germline CDR1 and CDR2: SGHRS and YFSETQ. CDR3 region: CASSEGGGGEGLYGYTF. The CDR3 nucleotides are TGCGCCAGCAGCGAAGGAGGTGGAGGAGAGGGGCTATATGGCTACACCTTC.

This clonotype was counted ten times or more. The V and J genes are TRBV29-1 and TRBJ2-7; the match to TRBD1 covers 7 bases. J lost 5 bases, V lost 6 bases, and 7 bases had no gene match. The CDR3 covers 12 residues. From germline, CDR1 is SQVTM and CDR2 ANQGSEA. CDR3: CSVGTGVHEQYF. CDR3 DNA sequence: TGCAGCGTGGGTACAGGGGTCCACGAGCAGTACTTC.

In the case of this clonotype: It may be a read error: a sequence one base away is much more abundant. This chain connects TRBV4-2 to TRBJ2-2, with D hard to call. This CDR3 is built from 15 residues. The germline V gene has CDR1 LGHNA and CDR2 YNFKEQ. V shed 1 base and J shed 8 bases, with 14 bases lying between them. The DNA for the CDR3 is TGTGCCAGCAGCCAAGTCAAGGAGACTGTTGGGGAGCTGTTTTTT. Protein sequence: CASSQVKETVGELFF.

This clonotype was detected ten times or more. The chain uses TRBV27 and TRBJ2-1, with 13 bases matching TRBD2. With V trimmed by 5 bases and J by 10 bases, 8 bases remained unmatched. Per germline, CDR1 MNHEY and CDR2 SMNVEV (reference sequence). CDR3 length equals 15 residues. CDR3 residues: CASSHGTSGKVEQFF. Written as DNA, the CDR3 is TGTGCCAGCAGTCACGGGACTAGCGGGAAAGTGGAGCAGTTCTTC.

The table lists this clonotype with many counts. This chain joins TRBV6-5 and TRBJ1-5; tentatively, D is TRBD1 (6 bases). This CDR3 has 14 residues. V lost 4 bases and J lost 3, with 10 bases in between. The germline V gene has CDR1 MNHEY and CDR2 SVGAGI. CDR3 residues: CASSSGQHNQPQHF. Here the CDR3 DNA reads TGTGCCAGCAGTTCAGGACAGCACAATCAGCCCCAGCATTTT.

This sequence joins TRBV20-1 and TRBJ1-1; 7 bases are shared with TRBD1. J was trimmed by 1 base and V by 4 bases; bases with no gene match: 12. CDR3 length equals 16 residues. Germline lookup yields CDR1 DFQATT and CDR2 SNEGSKA (reference sequence). In DNA, the CDR3 is TGCAGTGCTAAGGGACAGCCCAACCTGGAGAACACTGAAGCTTTCTTT. Its translation is CSAKGQPNLENTEAFF.

This clonotype occurred many times. This chain connects TRBV7-6 to TRBJ2-2; D could derive from TRBD1 or TRBD2 (6 bases each). Germline assignment: CDR1 SGHVS and CDR2 FNYEAQ. The V gene lost 2 bases and the J gene lost 4 bases, with 11 bases spanning the gap. The CDR3 sequence is 15 residues long. CDR3 amino acids: CASSLLQGGTGELFF. The CDR3 DNA reads TGTGCCAGCAGCTTACTACAGGGAGGCACCGGGGAGCTGTTTTTT.

This clonotype has ten or more counts. The chain recombines TRBV6-4 with TRBJ2-3; TRBD2 matches at 10 bases. The CDR3 loop spans 17 amino acids. The junction had 11 bases not matched to a gene; V was cut back by 4 bases and J by 4 bases. Per the germline V gene, CDR1 is MRHNA and CDR2 is SNTAGT. In DNA, the CDR3 is TGTGCCAGCAGTGCCTCCACATCTAGCGGGGGCGCAGATACGCAGTATTTT. Translating it yields CASSASTSSGGADTQYF.

Note on this clonotype: A read error may explain this, as a much larger clone is one base away. The rearrangement links TRBV3-1 to TRBJ2-5; the D is unclear. Germline values: CDR1 LGHDT, CDR2 YNNKEL (reference sequence). This CDR3 is built from 15 residues. Here the CDR3 DNA reads TGTGCCAGCTGCCAAGAGGTGGGGTGGCAAGAGACCCAGTACTTC. It yields the protein CASCQEVGWQETQYF.

This clonotype was seen ten or more times. The rearrangement joins TRBV5-1 to TRBJ1-6; TRBD1 aligns across 10 bases. The germline V gene has CDR1 SGHRS and CDR2 YFSETQ. The CDR3 has 15 residues. Trimming at V came to 0 bases and at J to 12 bases, leaving 6 bases not matched to a gene. The CDR3 here is CASSLEGQGVLPLHF. The CDR3 DNA sequence: TGCGCCAGCAGCTTGGAAGGACAGGGGGTCCTACCCCTCCACTTT.

Many counts were recorded for this clonotype. The rearrangement joins TRBV20-1 to TRBJ1-2, with TRBD1 identical over 12 bases. Looked up from germline, CDR1 is DFQATT and CDR2 is SNEGSKA (reference sequence). V dropped 6 bases and J dropped 6; count of bases not matched to a gene: 8. The CDR3 is 14 amino acids. The CDR3 region has the DNA TGCAGTGCCCCCCTGGGGACAGGGGGCGATGGCTACACCTTC. Its translation: CSAPLGTGGDGYTF.

This clonotype was observed at least ten times. V usage is TRBV20-1 and J usage is TRBJ2-7, with D tentatively TRBD2 (5 bases). CDR3 size: 11 residues. Germline lookup yields CDR1 DFQATT and CDR2 SNEGSKA (reference sequence). Trimming pared 3 bases from V and 9 bases from J, leaving 12 bases between. The CDR3 region is CSASILALQYF. CDR3 DNA sequence: TGCAGTGCTAGTATTCTAGCTTTGCAGTACTTC.

This clonotype has at least ten counts. This chain connects TRBV7-2 to TRBJ2-1, with no clear D. This CDR3 spans 16 amino acids. Germline V gene data show CDR1 as SGHTA and CDR2 as FQGNSA. V was trimmed by 3 bases and J by 2 bases, leaving 14 bases between them. The CDR3 region is CASSFYSVVPYNEQFF. In DNA form, the CDR3 reads TGTGCCAGCAGCTTTTACTCTGTGGTGCCCTACAATGAGCAGTTCTTC. The full variable domain, its missing parts supplied by reference TRBV7-2 and TRBJ2-1, is GAGVSQSPSNKVTEKGKDVELRCDPISGHTALYWYRQSLGQGLEFLIYFQGNSAPDKSGLPSDRFSAERTGGSVSTLTIQRTQQEDSAVYLCASSFYSVVPYNEQFFGPGTRLTVL.